Below, 21 T cell receptor beta chains from the same sample are listed, as sequenced in a study of blood T cell repertoires in COVID-19. Sequencing was performed with immunoSEQ multiplex PCR; in TCRdb, only in-frame clones are kept and a portion is missing. The data contain about 68,000 clones, around 91% of them singletons. The sample was peripheral blood. The source of these receptors is a man in his fifties or sixties with COVID-19, enrolled during active disease.

The V gene is TRBV6-5, the J gene TRBJ1-1, with D perhaps matching TRBD1 (5 bases). The CDR3 is made up of 14 amino acids. Between the trimmed V and J ends, which lost 7 bases and 1 base, there was a span of 13 bases. Germline V gives CDR1 MNHEY, CDR2 SVGAGI. In DNA, the CDR3 is TGTGCCAGCACCACGGGGGACCGGAACACTGAAGCTTTCTTT. This gives the protein CASTTGDRNTEAFF.

The chain recombines TRBV2 with TRBJ1-1, with D possibly TRBD1 on 5 matching bases. Germline V gives CDR1 SNHLY, CDR2 FYNNEI. The CDR3 spans 14 residues. Trimming left V 3 bases short and J 4 bases short, with 12 bases between. The CDR3 protein is CASSDRAGGTEAFF. The CDR3, as DNA: TGTGCCAGCAGTGACAGGGCGGGAGGCACTGAAGCTTTCTTT.

This chain connects TRBV6-5 to TRBJ1-6; D possibly corresponds to TRBD1 (6 bases). Between the trimmed V and J ends, which lost 7 bases and 7 bases, there was a span of 17 bases. The CDR3 covers 15 residues. Germline V gene sequence: CDR1 MNHEY, CDR2 SVGAGI. CDR3 amino acids: CASTPQGQVNSPLHF. CDR3 bases: TGTGCCAGCACTCCGCAGGGGCAGGTGAATTCACCCCTCCACTTT.

J is TRBJ2-1 and V is TRBV7-9; possibly TRBD1 for D (5 bases). Trimming pared 5 bases from V and 7 bases from J, leaving 21 bases between. From germline, CDR1 is SEHNR and CDR2 FQNEAQ (reference sequence). The CDR3 totals 16 residues. CDR3 nucleotides: TGTGCCAGCAGCGATAATTCGATGTCTAAGGGGAATGAGCAGTTCTTC. It encodes CASSDNSMSKGNEQFF.

CDR3 loop: CAWSVRVGTDTQYF. The CDR3, as DNA: TGTGCCTGGAGTGTACGGGTGGGCACAGATACGCAGTATTTT. The J gene is TRBJ2-3, the V gene TRBV30, with D unclear. Trimming stripped 0 bases from V and 1 base from J, with 8 bases between. This CDR3 contains 14 residues. The V gene's germline CDR1 is GTSNPN and CDR2 SVGIG (reference sequence).

This sequence joins TRBV27 and TRBJ1-5; 7 bases line up with TRBD1. The germline V gene encodes CDR1 MNHEY and CDR2 SMNVEV (reference sequence). The length of the CDR3 is 14 residues. After removal of 5 bases from V and 4 bases from J, the junction contained 5 bases not matched to a gene. In DNA, the CDR3 is TGTGCCAGCAGTCCACAGGGGACGAATCAGCCCCAGCATTTT. Protein sequence: CASSPQGTNQPQHF.

The rearrangement uses TRBV2 and TRBJ2-3; no definite D call. Germline V lookup: CDR1 SNHLY, CDR2 FYNNEI. Trimming took 3 bases from V and 0 from J, leaving 7 bases between them. The CDR3 consists of 14 residues. The CDR3 spells CASSDLVSTDTQYF. The CDR3 nucleotides are TGTGCCAGCAGTGACTTAGTGAGCACAGATACGCAGTATTTT.

J is TRBJ2-2 and V is TRBV19, with a weak D call TRBD1 (5 bases). Germline V gene sequence: CDR1 LNHDA, CDR2 SQIVND (reference sequence). Trimming pared 3 bases from V and 2 bases from J, leaving 10 bases between. The CDR3 extends over 15 amino acids. The CDR3 DNA is TGTGCCAGTAGTATTTATGGACACAACACCGGGGAGCTGTTTTTT. It codes for CASSIYGHNTGELFF. Variable domain in full (rest from reference TRBV19 and TRBJ2-2): DGGITQSPKYLFRKEGQNVTLSCEQNLNHDAMYWYRQDPGQGLRLIYYSQIVNDFQKGDIAEGYSVSREKKESFPLTVTSAQKNPTAFYLCASSIYGHNTGELFFGEGSRLTVL.

The V and J genes are TRBV27 and TRBJ2-3; possible D gene TRBD2, 6 bases. The CDR3 has 15 residues. V lost 2 bases, J lost 8 bases, and 17 bases lay in between. Germline CDR1 and CDR2: MNHEY and SMNVEV (reference sequence). The DNA for the CDR3 is TGTGCCAGCAGTTTAGAAGGGACTTTTCTGGCTACGCAGTATTTT. It codes for CASSLEGTFLATQYF.

V and J are TRBV5-6 and TRBJ2-1; TRBD1 agrees at 8 bases. The CDR3 spans 16 residues. Germline V gene sequence: CDR1 SGHDT, CDR2 YYEEEE. V gave up 0 bases and J gave up 5 bases; unmatched junction bases: 7. The chain's CDR3 is CASSLAGQGLNNEQFF. The DNA of the CDR3 is TGTGCCAGCAGCTTGGCCGGACAGGGCTTGAACAATGAGCAGTTCTTC.

This chain uses TRBV20-1 with TRBJ2-7; 7 bases fit TRBD1. The CDR3 covers 13 residues. After removal of 3 bases from V and 4 bases from J, the junction contained 6 bases not matched to a gene. CDR1 DFQATT and CDR2 SNEGSKA come from the germline V gene (reference sequence). CDR3 DNA: TGCAGTGCTAGTGGGACAGCGACTTACGAGCAGTACTTC. It translates to CSASGTATYEQYF.

To note about this clone: The junction departs from germline at one end; a sequencing error may be responsible. This sequence joins TRBV7-7 and TRBJ2-5; 8 nucleotides agree with TRBD1. This CDR3 is 16 amino acids long. From germline, CDR1 is SSHAT and CDR2 FNYEAQ (reference sequence). The CDR3 loop is CASSPIQGDLGETQYF. The CDR3 nucleotides are TGTGCTAGCAGCCCAATACAGGGGGACCTGGGAGAGACCCAGTACTTC.

CDR3 DNA sequence: TGCAGCGTTGTAGGGACAGGACGTCCCCCCTACGAGCAGTACTTC. Its translation: CSVVGTGRPPYEQYF. The chain links TRBV29-1 to TRBJ2-7; 8 bases fit TRBD1. V was pared by 4 bases and J by 2 bases, with 10 bases of the junction left unmatched. CDR1 is SQVTM, CDR2 ANQGSEA, per germline. The CDR3 length is 15 residues.

The chain has TRBV10-1 and TRBJ1-5, with 9 nucleotides matching TRBD1. Germline V gives CDR1 WNHNN, CDR2 SYGVQD (reference sequence). J gave up 9 bases and V 7 bases, and 7 bases lay outside the gene matches. This CDR3 has 13 amino acids. The DNA for the CDR3 is TGCGCCAGCACTCGGACAGGGGAAAGGCCCCAGCATTTT. Amino acids: CASTRTGERPQHF.

The chain is built from TRBV2 and TRBJ2-7; TRBD2 aligns across 12 bases. Germline V CDR1 and CDR2: SNHLY, FYNNEI. The CDR3 loop spans 15 amino acids. V shed 7 bases and J 5 bases; nucleotides not matched to a gene: 9. CDR3 in DNA: TGTGCCAGCACCGCGGAGACTAGCGGGAGCCACGAGCAGTACTTC. Protein: CASTAETSGSHEQYF.

The V gene is TRBV5-1, the J gene TRBJ2-7, with a possible D match to TRBD2 (5 bases). V was clipped by 0 bases and J by 3 bases, with 19 bases between them. CDR3 length: 17 residues. Germline CDR1 SGHRS, CDR2 YFSETQ. CDR3 residues: CASSLGALERTHYEQYF. CDR3 DNA: TGCGCCAGCAGCTTGGGGGCCCTCGAGCGGACCCACTACGAGCAGTACTTC.

V and J are TRBV6-1 and TRBJ2-1; 7 bases are a match to TRBD1. The CDR3 contains 15 residues. V was pared by 3 bases and J by 8 bases, with 10 bases of the junction left unmatched. The germline V gene encodes CDR1 MNHNS and CDR2 SASEGT. CDR3 amino acids: CASSELRQGRDEQFF. CDR3 sequence (DNA): TGTGCCAGCAGTGAGCTCCGACAGGGTCGGGATGAGCAGTTCTTC.

This chain links TRBV5-1 with TRBJ2-7; 11 bases are shared with TRBD2. The CDR3 is 14 residues long. The V gene end was trimmed by 3 bases and the J gene end by 3 bases; junction bases not matched to a gene: 2. CDR1 SGHRS and CDR2 YFSETQ come from the germline V gene. CDR3 region: CASSSGLADYEQYF. CDR3 bases: TGCGCCAGCAGCTCGGGACTAGCGGACTACGAGCAGTACTTC.

The genes are TRBV19 and TRBJ2-2, with 10 positions matching TRBD2. CDR1 is LNHDA, CDR2 SQIVND, per germline (reference sequence). The junction had 7 bases not matched to a gene; V was cut back by 5 bases and J by 1 base. This CDR3 region has 17 residues. This chain's CDR3 is CASSLERTSGNTGELFF. The CDR3 region has the DNA TGTGCCAGTAGTCTTGAGCGGACTAGCGGGAACACCGGGGAGCTGTTTTTT. Based on the CDR3 plus reference TRBV19 and TRBJ2-2, the full variable domain is DGGITQSPKYLFRKEGQNVTLSCEQNLNHDAMYWYRQDPGQGLRLIYYSQIVNDFQKGDIAEGYSVSREKKESFPLTVTSAQKNPTAFYLCASSLERTSGNTGELFFGEGSRLTVL.

V and J are TRBV2 and TRBJ1-1; D may be TRBD1 (5 bases). The V end was cut by 6 bases, the J end by 3 bases, with 17 bases between. The CDR3 spans 15 residues. CDR1 is SNHLY and CDR2 is FYNNEI in the germline V gene. CDR3 DNA sequence: TGTGCCAGCAGATACGAAGGCCAGGGCGACACTGAAGCTTTCTTT. Translated, it gives CASRYEGQGDTEAFF.

The sample holds a few counts of this clone. The chain links TRBV5-1 to TRBJ1-1, with D tentatively TRBD1 (6 bases). The CDR3 sequence is 14 residues long. Germline V gene data show CDR1 as SGHRS and CDR2 as YFSETQ. Trimming pared 1 base from V and 1 base from J, leaving 8 bases between. In DNA form, the CDR3 reads TGCGCCAGCAGCTTGTGGGGGCGGAACACTGAAGCTTTCTTT. Encoded protein: CASSLWGRNTEAFF.